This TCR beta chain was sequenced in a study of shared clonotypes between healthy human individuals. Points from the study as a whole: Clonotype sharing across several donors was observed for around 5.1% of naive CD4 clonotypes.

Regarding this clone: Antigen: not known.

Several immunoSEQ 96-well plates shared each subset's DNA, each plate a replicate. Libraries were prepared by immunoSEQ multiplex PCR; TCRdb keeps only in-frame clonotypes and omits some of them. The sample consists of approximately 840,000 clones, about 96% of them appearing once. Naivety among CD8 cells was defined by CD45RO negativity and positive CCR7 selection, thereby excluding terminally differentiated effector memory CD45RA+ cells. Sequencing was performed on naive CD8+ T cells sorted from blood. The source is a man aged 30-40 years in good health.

CDR3 coding DNA: TGTGCCAGCTTAGGGGGTTTAGGGGCCAACGTCCTGACTTTC. Its protein is CASLGGLGANVLTF. The chain recombines TRBV11-2 with TRBJ2-6; D possibly corresponds to TRBD1 (6 bases). In germline, CDR1 is SGHAT, CDR2 FQNNGV. There are 14 residues in the CDR3. V dropped 8 bases and J dropped 4 bases, with 12 bases sitting between them.